This T cell receptor (beta chain) was retrieved from a study of T cells expressing NK-cell markers. At the level of the study: In sorted CD3+CD56+NKG2C+, CD3+CD56+NKG2C- and CD3+CD56-NKG2C+ T cells, TCR beta repertoires were obtained. Sequenced donors, eight in total, included seven who were HCMV-seropositive and one who was seronegative.

Germline V gene lookup returns CDR1 MNHEY and CDR2 SVGEGT. CDR3 length equals 15 residues. No DNA is given; TCRdb re-called the 5' RACE reads and lists each CDR3 protein once. The data include about 190,000 distinct CDR3 sequences; the top ten clones carry 20%. The clonotype was recovered from a man aged 18-75 years in good health. The chain joins TRBV6-2 or TRBV6-3 to TRBJ2-5; the D gene TCRdb calls, TRBD2, cannot be checked with no DNA. The sample consisted of blood T cells: a sorted CD56 or NKG2C T cell subset, CD4+ or CD8+ T cells, or bulk PBMC T cells (not recorded which). The CDR3 loop is CASSWTSGGAETQYF.